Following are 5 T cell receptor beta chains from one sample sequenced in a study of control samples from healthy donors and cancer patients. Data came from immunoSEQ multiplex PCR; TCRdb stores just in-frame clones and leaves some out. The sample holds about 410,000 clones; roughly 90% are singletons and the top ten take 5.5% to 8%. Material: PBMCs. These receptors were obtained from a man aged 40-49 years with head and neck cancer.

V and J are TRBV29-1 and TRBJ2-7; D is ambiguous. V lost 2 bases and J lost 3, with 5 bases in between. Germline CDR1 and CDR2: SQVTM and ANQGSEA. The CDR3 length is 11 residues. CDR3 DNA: TGCAGCGTTGAATTTTTCTACGAGCAGTACTTC. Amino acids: CSVEFFYEQYF.

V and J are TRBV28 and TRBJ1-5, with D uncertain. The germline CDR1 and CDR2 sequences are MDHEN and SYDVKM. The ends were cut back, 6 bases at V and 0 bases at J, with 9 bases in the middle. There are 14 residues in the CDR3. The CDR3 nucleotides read TGTGCCAGCAGGAAGGTAAATAGCAATCAGCCCCAGCATTTT. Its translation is CASRKVNSNQPQHF.

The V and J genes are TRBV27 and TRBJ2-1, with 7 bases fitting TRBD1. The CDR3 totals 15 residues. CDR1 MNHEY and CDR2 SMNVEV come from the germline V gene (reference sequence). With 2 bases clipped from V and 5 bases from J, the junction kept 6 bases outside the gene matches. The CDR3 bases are TGTGCCAGCAGTTTAAAGACAGGGACAGACAATGAGCAGTTCTTC. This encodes CASSLKTGTDNEQFF.

CDR3 region: CASSPRTALETQYF. CDR3 sequence (DNA): TGTGCCAGCTCACCGAGGACTGCCTTAGAGACCCAGTACTTC. The J gene is TRBJ2-5, the V gene TRBV18, with TRBD2 as a possible D gene (5 bases). The CDR3 sequence is 14 residues long. V was shortened by 3 bases and J by 4 bases, with 12 bases between the two germline ends. Germline V gene data show CDR1 as KGHSH and CDR2 as LQKENI.

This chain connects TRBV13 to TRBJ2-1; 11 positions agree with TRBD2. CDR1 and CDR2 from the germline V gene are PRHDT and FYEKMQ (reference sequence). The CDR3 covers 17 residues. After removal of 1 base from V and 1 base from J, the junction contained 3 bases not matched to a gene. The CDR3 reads CASSLVAGGPSYNEQFF. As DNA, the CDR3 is TGTGCCAGCAGCTTAGTAGCGGGGGGGCCTTCCTACAATGAGCAGTTCTTC.